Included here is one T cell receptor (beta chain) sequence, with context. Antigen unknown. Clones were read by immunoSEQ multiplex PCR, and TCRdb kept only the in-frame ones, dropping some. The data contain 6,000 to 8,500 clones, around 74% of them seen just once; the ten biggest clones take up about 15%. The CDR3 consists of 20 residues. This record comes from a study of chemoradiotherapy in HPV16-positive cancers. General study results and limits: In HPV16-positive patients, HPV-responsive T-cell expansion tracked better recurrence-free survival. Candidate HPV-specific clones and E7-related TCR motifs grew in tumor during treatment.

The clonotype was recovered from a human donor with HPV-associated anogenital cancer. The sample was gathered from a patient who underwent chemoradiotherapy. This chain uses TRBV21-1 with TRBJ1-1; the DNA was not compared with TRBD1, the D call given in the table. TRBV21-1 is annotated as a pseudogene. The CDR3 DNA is TGTGCCAGCAGCAAACCGAAACACCAGGGGGCGAGTCGACCCGCCACTGAAGCTTTCTTT. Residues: CASSKPKHQGASRPATEAFF.